The 15 T cell receptor beta chains reported below all come from one sample, sequenced in a study of T cells in Graves' hyperthyroidism and ophthalmopathy. Amplification of TCR beta CDR3 regions used RNA as the template. HTBI primers drove first-round RT-PCR of the TCR CDR3. Via MiXCR, TCRdb re-called the multiplex PCR reads, giving one row per CDR3 protein. The sample gives hundreds of thousands of distinct CDR3 sequences, roughly 14% of which show up once; about 13% is in the top ten. Source material: blood. Receptors were obtained from a man between 18 and 29 years old with Graves' ophthalmopathy.

With regard to this clonotype: Since no conserved phenylalanine or tryptophan closes the CDR3, a read error is the likely cause. The J gene is TRBJ1-1, the V gene TRBV6-9; D gene uncertain. Looked up from germline, CDR1 is MNHGY and CDR2 is SVAAGI. The length of the CDR3 is 14 residues. Trimming cost V 4 bases and J 0 bases, with 9 bases left between them. CDR3 coding DNA: TGTGCCAGCAGTTTTAGACTTCTGAACACTGAAGCTTTCCTT. This encodes CASSFRLLNTEAFL.

This clonotype was seen many times. The V and J genes are TRBV24-1 and TRBJ2-5; 8 nucleotides align to TRBD1. This CDR3 is 15 amino acids long. The germline CDR1 and CDR2 sequences are KGHDR and SFDVKD. V was pared by 4 bases and J by 2 bases, with 5 bases of the junction left unmatched. The CDR3, as DNA: TGTGCCACCAGTGACCGCGGGACAGGACAAGAGACCCAGTACTTC. This gives the protein CATSDRGTGQETQYF.

The sample holds many counts of this clonotype. The chain couples TRBV12-3 or TRBV12-4 to TRBJ1-1, with TRBD1 identical over 7 bases. The V and J ends lost 6 bases and 5 bases, in that order; junction bases with no gene match: 9. CDR3 length: 14 amino acids. CDR3 sequence: CASRPPGGGTEAFF. For the CDR3, the DNA is TGTGCCAGCAGGCCGCCAGGGGGAGGTACTGAAGCTTTCTTT.

This clonotype has more than one count but fewer than ten. The chain employs TRBV7-9 and TRBJ1-1, with unresolved D. The CDR3 has 15 amino acids. Germline V CDR1 and CDR2: SEHNR, FQNEAQ (reference sequence). The V end was cut by 5 bases, the J end by 2 bases, with 15 bases between. This CDR3 is CASSPGGQLNTEAFF. The DNA for the CDR3 is TGTGCCAGCAGCCCCGGAGGGCAGCTTAACACTGAAGCTTTCTTT.

Ten or more counts support this clonotype. The chain has TRBV5-1 and TRBJ1-3; unclear D gene. Trimming removed 0 bases from V and 8 bases from J, with 9 bases in between. The germline CDR1 and CDR2 sequences are SGHRS and YFSETQ. The CDR3 length is 13 residues. For the CDR3, the DNA is TGCGCCAGCAGCTTGGAGGGATCGTACACCATATATTTT. Its protein is CASSLEGSYTIYF.

This clonotype was found many times. The V and J genes are TRBV13 and TRBJ2-1; possibly TRBD1 or TRBD2 for D (6 bases each). Germline V CDR1 and CDR2: PRHDT, FYEKMQ (reference sequence). V lost 0 bases and J 9 bases, leaving 12 bases between the germline ends. This CDR3 is 14 amino acids long. This CDR3 reads CASSLGGGIIEQFF. The CDR3 DNA sequence: TGTGCCAGCAGCTTAGGAGGGGGGATTATTGAGCAGTTCTTC. Together with reference TRBV13 and TRBJ2-1, the CDR3 gives the full variable domain: AAGVIQSPRHLIKEKRETATLKCYPIPRHDTVYWYQQGPGQDPQFLISFYEKMQSDKGSIPDRFSAQQFSDYHSELNMSSLELGDSALYFCASSLGGGIIEQFFGPGTRLTVL.

This clonotype has ten or more counts. V and J are TRBV6-2 or TRBV6-3 and TRBJ2-7; TRBD2 agrees at 14 bases. The germline CDR1 and CDR2 sequences are MNHEY and SVGEGT. V lost 5 bases and J lost 7; bases outside the gene matches: 7. The CDR3 totals 15 residues. The CDR3 loop reads CASSTGLAGVSEQYF. The DNA for the CDR3 is TGTGCCAGCAGTACGGGACTAGCGGGAGTCAGTGAGCAGTACTTC.

The chain is built from TRBV5-6 and TRBJ1-1; TRBD1 might be the D (6 bases). CDR1 SGHDT and CDR2 YYEEEE come from the germline V gene. Trimming took 6 bases from V and 2 from J, leaving 11 bases between them. The CDR3 is made up of 13 amino acids. The CDR3 DNA follows: TGTGCCAGCATCAGGGGAATAAACACTGAAGCTTTCTTT. Protein product: CASIRGINTEAFF.

This clonotype turned up a few times. The chain is built from TRBV5-1 and TRBJ1-3, with D perhaps TRBD1 (5 bases). The CDR3 has 14 residues. The V gene's germline CDR1 is SGHRS and CDR2 YFSETQ. The germline V and J ends were trimmed by 6 bases and 3 bases, with 13 bases remaining between them. CDR3 sequence (DNA): TGCGCCAGCACCAATTGGGACGATGGAAACACCATATATTTT. As protein: CASTNWDDGNTIYF.

The chain joins TRBV18 to TRBJ1-1; D remains ambiguous. Trimming took 0 bases from V and 7 from J, leaving 9 bases between them. The CDR3 sequence is 13 residues long. The germline gives CDR1 KGHSH, CDR2 LQKENI. CDR3 in DNA: TGTGCCAGCTCACCACCACCGGGCTATGAAGCTTTCTTT. Encoded protein: CASSPPPGYEAFF.

This clonotype showed up many times. The chain links TRBV30 to TRBJ2-7, with D perhaps matching TRBD1 or TRBD2 (5 bases each). Germline CDR1 is GTSNPN and CDR2 is SVGIG (reference sequence). The CDR3 runs to 15 residues. V lost 3 bases and J 4 bases, leaving 19 bases between the germline ends. The CDR3 DNA sequence: TGTGCCTGGAGCAAGCTTTATCGGGGCGGGTACGAGCAGTACTTC. It yields the protein CAWSKLYRGGYEQYF.

This clonotype was detected ten times or more. The chain joins TRBV3-1 to TRBJ1-2, with D possibly matching TRBD1 (6 bases). Germline V gene lookup returns CDR1 LGHDT and CDR2 YNNKEL (reference sequence). The CDR3 length is 13 residues. Trimming left V 7 bases short and J 4 bases short, with 13 bases between. The CDR3 DNA sequence: TGTGCCAGCACCACCGGGACAACCTATGGCTACACCTTC. Protein sequence: CASTTGTTYGYTF.

This sequence joins TRBV6-1 and TRBJ2-2; 7 bases line up with TRBD1. The CDR3 totals 16 residues. CDR1 MNHNS and CDR2 SASEGT come from the germline V gene. Germline trimming cut 7 bases from V and 3 bases from J; bases unmatched to any gene: 11. The CDR3 sequence: CASTDQPTGYTGELFF. Written as DNA, the CDR3 is TGTGCCAGCACGGATCAGCCGACAGGGTACACCGGGGAGCTGTTTTTT.

This clonotype came up once. This chain joins TRBV20-1 and TRBJ2-2; 7 positions agree with TRBD2. Unmatched junction bases numbered 7, after V lost 4 bases and J lost 5 bases. Germline lookup yields CDR1 DFQATT and CDR2 SNEGSKA (reference sequence). CDR3 length: 14 residues. The CDR3 sequence is CSAMEGSGTGELFF. As DNA, the CDR3 is TGCAGTGCTATGGAAGGTAGCGGGACCGGGGAGCTGTTTTTT.

Many counts were recorded for this clonotype. This chain uses TRBV12-3 or TRBV12-4 with TRBJ1-1; TRBD1 is a possible D gene (5 bases). The CDR3 is 13 amino acids. The V and J ends lost 5 bases and 4 bases respectively, with 11 bases between them. CDR3 sequence: CASSPRQGTEAFF. The CDR3 DNA reads TGTGCCAGCAGTCCCCGGCAGGGCACTGAAGCTTTCTTT.